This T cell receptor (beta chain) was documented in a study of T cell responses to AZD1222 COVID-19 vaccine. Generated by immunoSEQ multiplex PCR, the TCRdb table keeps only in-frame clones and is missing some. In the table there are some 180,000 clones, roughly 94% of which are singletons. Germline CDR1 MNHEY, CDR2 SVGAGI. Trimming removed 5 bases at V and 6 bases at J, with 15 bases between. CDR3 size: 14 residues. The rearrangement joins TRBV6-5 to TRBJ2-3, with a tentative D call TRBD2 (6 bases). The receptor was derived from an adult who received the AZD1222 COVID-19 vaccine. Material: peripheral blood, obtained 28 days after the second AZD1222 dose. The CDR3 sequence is CASSPRTTADTQYF. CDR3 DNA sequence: TGTGCCAGCAGTCCCCGGACTACCGCCGATACGCAGTATTTT.